One TCR beta chain is described in this entry. Germline CDR1 MNHEY, CDR2 SMNVEV (reference sequence). The CDR3 length is 17 residues. V lost 6 bases, J lost 0 bases, and 15 bases lay in between. The record originates from a study of blood T cell repertoires in COVID-19. About the research overall: The samples span acute and convalescent COVID-19 from the United States, Italy and Spain. PBMCs, B-cell-depleted T cells, or T cells provided the cDNA or gDNA that made up the material.

Authors' data handling: Reference gene primer amplification gave estimated nucleated cell counts. Profiling relied on immunoSEQ multiplex PCR, and the TCRdb table lists in-frame clones only, not all of them. The V and J calls and the clone size are those of that table, but D and trimming were determined from the DNA. The sample has tens of thousands of clones, 91% seen once. The TCR comes from a woman aged 45-65 years in a cohort sampled during active COVID-19. Specimen: peripheral blood. The J gene is TRBJ1-6, the V gene TRBV27; D is possibly TRBD1 (6 bases). CDR3 sequence: CASSPNRDSSYNSPLHF. The CDR3 nucleotides read TGTGCCAGCAGCCCTAACAGGGATAGCTCCTATAATTCACCCCTCCACTTT.